The source of this TCR beta chain is a study of blood T cell repertoires in COVID-19. Deletions cut 5 bases from V and 0 bases from J, with 11 bases between. Germline V gene data show CDR1 as KGHSH and CDR2 as LQKENI. The CDR3 totals 15 residues. Assay used: immunoSEQ multiplex PCR; TCRdb lists only in-frame clones, some missing. Found here are about 240,000 clones, 80% to 85% of them singletons; the top ten hold 9.5% to 15%. The V and J genes are TRBV18 and TRBJ1-5, with D maybe TRBD1 (6 bases). Sequencing used peripheral blood. The sequence was collected from an older woman with active or convalescent COVID-19. CDR3 residues: CASSSDSNSNQPQHF. CDR3 DNA: TGTGCCAGCTCATCGGACAGTAATAGCAATCAGCCCCAGCATTTT. Based on the CDR3 plus reference TRBV18 and TRBJ1-5, the full variable domain is NAGVMQNPRHLVRRRGQEARLRCSPMKGHSHVYWYRQLPEEGLKFMVYLQKENIIDESGMPKERFSAEFPKEGPSILRIQQVVRGDSAAYFCASSSDSNSNQPQHFGDGTRLSIL.